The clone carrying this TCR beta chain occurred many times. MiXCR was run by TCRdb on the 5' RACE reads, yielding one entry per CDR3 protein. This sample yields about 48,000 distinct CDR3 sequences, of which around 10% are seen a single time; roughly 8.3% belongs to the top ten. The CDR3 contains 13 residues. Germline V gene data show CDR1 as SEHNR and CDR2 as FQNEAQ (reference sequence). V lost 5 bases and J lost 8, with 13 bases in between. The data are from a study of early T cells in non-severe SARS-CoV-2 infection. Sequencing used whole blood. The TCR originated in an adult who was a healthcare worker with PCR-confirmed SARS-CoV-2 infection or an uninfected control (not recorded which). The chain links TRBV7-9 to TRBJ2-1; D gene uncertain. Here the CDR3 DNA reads TGTGCCAGCAGCCAAGGCCCTGATTATGAGCAGTTCTTC. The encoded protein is CASSQGPDYEQFF. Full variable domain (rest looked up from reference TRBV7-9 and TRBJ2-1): DTGVSQNPRHKITKRGQNVTFRCDPISEHNRLYWYRQTLGQGPEFLTYFQNEAQLEKSRLLSDRFSAERPKGSFSTLEIQRTEQGDSAMYLCASSQGPDYEQFFGPGTRLTVL.